The rows below give T cell receptor beta chains drawn from one sample of a study of Ad26.COV2.S vaccination and SARS-CoV-2 variants. The repertoire was sequenced with immunoSEQ multiplex PCR; TCRdb's copy has only in-frame clones and lacks some. The sample lists more than 300,000 clones, around 89% occurring once. The sample here was peripheral blood, taken in a trial of Ad26.COV2.S vaccine versus placebo. The receptors originated from a person aged 18-65 years who received the Ad26.COV2.S COVID-19 vaccine or a placebo. CDR3s include the opening cysteine and the closing phenylalanine or tryptophan. Each record gives: V gene, D gene, J gene, CDR3 length, CDR3 protein. The D gene is left open where the match is weak.

v_call: TRBV5-5
d_call: -
j_call: TRBJ2-7
cdr3_length: 14
cdr3_aa: CASSFGDGEREQYF

v_call: TRBV15
d_call: -
j_call: TRBJ2-7
cdr3_length: 16
cdr3_aa: CATSRDPRLMYYEQYF

v_call: TRBV30
d_call: TRBD1
j_call: TRBJ1-2
cdr3_length: 14
cdr3_aa: CAWSVGTGGYGYTF

v_call: TRBV27
d_call: TRBD1
j_call: TRBJ1-2
cdr3_length: 13
cdr3_aa: CASKGTGDYGYTF

v_call: TRBV7-9
d_call: TRBD2
j_call: TRBJ2-1
cdr3_length: 18
cdr3_aa: CASSAAGTSRRSYNEQFF

v_call: TRBV5-4
d_call: -
j_call: TRBJ2-3
cdr3_length: 14
cdr3_aa: CASTKGGSTDTQYF

v_call: TRBV3-1/TRBV3-2
d_call: -
j_call: TRBJ1-5
cdr3_length: 13
cdr3_aa: CASSQNLDQPQHF

v_call: TRBV3-1/TRBV3-2
d_call: -
j_call: TRBJ1-2
cdr3_length: 14
cdr3_aa: CASSQAGARDGYTF

v_call: TRBV29-1
d_call: -
j_call: TRBJ1-1
cdr3_length: 11
cdr3_aa: CSVPKGTEAFF

v_call: TRBV7-9
d_call: -
j_call: TRBJ1-1
cdr3_length: 13
cdr3_aa: CASSFMTNTEAFF

v_call: TRBV11-3
d_call: -
j_call: TRBJ2-3
cdr3_length: 17
cdr3_aa: CASSPGAEDPSTDTQYF

v_call: TRBV27
d_call: -
j_call: TRBJ2-5
cdr3_length: 14
cdr3_aa: CASSWGRGRETQYF

v_call: TRBV4-2
d_call: TRBD2
j_call: TRBJ2-3
cdr3_length: 17
cdr3_aa: CASSPWDSGGDTDTQYF

v_call: TRBV5-5
d_call: TRBD1
j_call: TRBJ2-1
cdr3_length: 16
cdr3_aa: CASSGIQGSSYNEQFF

v_call: TRBV6-1
d_call: -
j_call: TRBJ1-1
cdr3_length: 13
cdr3_aa: CASSLTLNTEAFF

v_call: TRBV19
d_call: -
j_call: TRBJ2-1
cdr3_length: 15
cdr3_aa: CASSIKGGVSNEQFF

v_call: TRBV4-1
d_call: TRBD1
j_call: TRBJ2-3
cdr3_length: 18
cdr3_aa: CASSQDYRDRGLVDTQYF

v_call: TRBV5-1
d_call: -
j_call: TRBJ2-7
cdr3_length: 14
cdr3_aa: CASSLADGPYEQYF

v_call: TRBV9
d_call: TRBD1
j_call: TRBJ2-3
cdr3_length: 17
cdr3_aa: CASSVDSGQEFTDTQYF

v_call: TRBV28
d_call: -
j_call: TRBJ1-4
cdr3_length: 14
cdr3_aa: CASSYTGPDEKLFF

v_call: TRBV6-5
d_call: -
j_call: TRBJ1-5
cdr3_length: 13
cdr3_aa: CATSSSDHQPQHF

v_call: TRBV5-8
d_call: -
j_call: TRBJ2-7
cdr3_length: 13
cdr3_aa: CASSLGISYEQYF

v_call: TRBV5-1
d_call: -
j_call: TRBJ1-4
cdr3_length: 15
cdr3_aa: CASSLTGSTNEKLFF

v_call: TRBV7-9
d_call: TRBD2
j_call: TRBJ2-1
cdr3_length: 15
cdr3_aa: CASSSVAGVDNEQFF

v_call: TRBV7-2
d_call: TRBD2
j_call: TRBJ2-1
cdr3_length: 17
cdr3_aa: CASSLGGSGGPYNEQFF

v_call: TRBV7-9
d_call: -
j_call: TRBJ2-7
cdr3_length: 13
cdr3_aa: CASSLESGIEQYF

v_call: TRBV7-9
d_call: -
j_call: TRBJ2-7
cdr3_length: 16
cdr3_aa: CASSSTPSQGSSEQYF

v_call: TRBV5-5
d_call: -
j_call: TRBJ2-7
cdr3_length: 13
cdr3_aa: CASSYGTVGEQYF

v_call: TRBV29-1
d_call: -
j_call: TRBJ2-2
cdr3_length: 13
cdr3_aa: CSVDKGFTGELFF

v_call: TRBV7-9
d_call: -
j_call: TRBJ1-1
cdr3_length: 15
cdr3_aa: CASSALGGHNTEAFF

v_call: TRBV7-3
d_call: -
j_call: TRBJ2-7
cdr3_length: 15
cdr3_aa: CASSLTPGKNYEQYF

v_call: TRBV5-1
d_call: -
j_call: TRBJ2-3
cdr3_length: 14
cdr3_aa: CASSLDRERDTQYF

v_call: TRBV28
d_call: -
j_call: TRBJ1-1
cdr3_length: 13
cdr3_aa: CASSWTPRAEAFF

v_call: TRBV18
d_call: -
j_call: TRBJ2-2
cdr3_length: 15
cdr3_aa: CASSPSQENTGELFF

v_call: TRBV9
d_call: -
j_call: TRBJ2-2
cdr3_length: 13
cdr3_aa: CASSVGGTGELFF